This note documents a single T cell receptor (beta chain) sequence. It has no known antigen specificity. Given the absence of the conserved phenylalanine or tryptophan at the CDR3 end, a read error is likely. The data were obtained in a study of blood T cells in healthy people across ages (dated by TCRdb to between 2014 and 2016). In the study overall: In model experiments, template switching captured about one uniquely barcoded TCR beta cDNA molecule for every two T cells. The donors were split into four age groups: young (average 16 years), middle-aged (39), aged (about 62) and long-lived (over 75). Two additional independent replicas of 1 million unique cDNA reads from the same blood draw were analyzed for two donors (one aged 18 to 29 and one aged 80 or older). To track age-related changes in TCR beta repertoire diversity, the study relied on deep sequencing normalized with unique cDNA molecular identifiers. To avoid experimental bias, donors of different ages were randomly spread across the sequencing lanes. Results and caveats for the whole study, not just this receptor: The percentage of naive T cells measured by flow cytometry correlated strongly with observed TCR beta diversity. Observed TCR beta diversity per million T cells fell roughly linearly with age, and a significant reduction was already apparent by age around 40. Estimates of total diversity from one million sequenced T cells were regarded as lower bounds and underestimates. Because donor CMV infection status was unknown, age-related changes in expanded clonotypes were potentially confounded. Compared with the aged group, more naive CD4+ T cells, fewer expanded clones and increased TCR diversity were shown by the long-lived group, suggesting age selection. Because profiling used bulk unsorted PBMCs, naive and antigen-experienced compartments could not be compared conclusively.

Libraries were constructed by 5' RACE. Sequencer: Illumina HiSeq 2500. A second PCR of about 7 to 12 cycles was run with a J-beta primer mix and a sample-barcoded 5' primer. Each TCR beta cDNA molecule received a unique molecular identifier from a template-switch 5' adaptor carrying 12 random nucleotides. At least 2.5 million CDR3-containing paired-end reads were obtained from each sample. First-strand cDNA synthesis was performed from all RNA using the Mint cDNA synthesis kit, with priming by a TRBC-specific oligonucleotide. Following uracil-DNA glycosylase treatment, all cDNA underwent a first 18-cycle PCR with the universal primers M1SS and BC2_uni_R. Per the authors' processing: For normalization, 1 million high-quality reads were randomly selected from each sample, with every read carrying a distinct molecular identifier. Reads sharing molecular identifiers were discarded rather than binned into consensus sequences. MiTCR, with a Q25 quality threshold and the strictest error-elimination algorithm, was used for CDR3 identification, clonotype clustering and error correction. Lower-bound total TCR beta diversity was estimated with a nonparametric unseen species model using Euler transformation. In-frame beta chains were kept once TCRdb had trimmed the public reads at Q25 with fastp and called clones with MiXCR. Rows are combined by CDR3 protein, so each entry shows the most common genes and DNA. What appears here as the V and J calls and clone size reflects TCRdb's work, not the paper's. This sample gives 650,000 to 700,000 distinct CDR3 sequences in total; about 34% of them show up just once. Approximately 15% of the sample lies in the top ten.

Systemically healthy Caucasian individuals from Russia, 39 in total and aged roughly 6 to 100 years, were included as donors. Each donor gave 9.5 to 10 milliliters of peripheral blood, drawn into EDTA-treated Vacutainer tubes. Ficoll-Paque density-gradient centrifugation was used to isolate PBMCs, with at least 7 million obtained per sample. Trizol reagent was used to extract total RNA from PBMCs, with at least 5.5 micrograms per sample. Naive CD45RAhigh/CD27high T cell percentages were measured by flow cytometry on a PBMC aliquot from every donor. Including both end residues, the CDR3 is 16 amino acids long. Only the CDR3 region is kept as DNA, spanning 48 bases read in frame from base 1. Germline trimming amounts to 6 bases on V and 9 bases on J, with 14 as the count of junction bases outside the gene matches. CDR1 and CDR2 were assigned from the germline V gene as MNHEY and SVGAGI.

The clonotype originates from an elderly woman in good health. Donor details come from another sample of the same person, matched by shared clones. Sample: blood. This chain joins TRBV6-5 to TRBJ2-1; 10 nucleotides in the junction match TRBD1. The CDR3 region has the sequence CASSRRGQGRSREQFL. The sequenced DNA: TGTGCCAGCAGCCGGCGGGGACAGGGGAGGTCCCGTGAGCAGTTCTTA.